The sequence of this T cell receptor (beta chain) was determined in a study of blood T cell repertoires in COVID-19. Across the whole study: Samples of COVID-19 (acute and convalescent) were obtained from the United States, Italy and Spain. From T cells, B-cell-depleted T cells, or PBMCs came the material, which was cDNA or gDNA.

Original data processing: Amplification of reference gene primers provided the estimated nucleated cell counts. Sequencing used immunoSEQ multiplex PCR; TCRdb keeps in-frame clones, though not all of them. The D gene and trimming were derived from the DNA, and the V and J assignments and clone size from that table. The repertoire includes 150,000 to 200,000 clones, 86% of them detected once, and almost 1% sits in the top ten. The CDR3 is made up of 19 amino acids. V lost 4 bases, J lost 4 bases, and 14 bases stayed unmatched. CDR1 is SGDLS, CDR2 YYNGEE, per germline. Sequencing was done on a sample of peripheral blood. The sequence came from a man between 18 and 35 years old with acute or convalescent COVID-19. This chain uses TRBV9 with TRBJ2-1, with 13 bases aligning to TRBD2. Here the CDR3 reads CASSYTGTSGDLPYNEQFF. The CDR3 DNA sequence: TGTGCCAGCAGCTACACCGGGACTAGCGGGGACCTACCTTACAATGAGCAGTTCTTC.